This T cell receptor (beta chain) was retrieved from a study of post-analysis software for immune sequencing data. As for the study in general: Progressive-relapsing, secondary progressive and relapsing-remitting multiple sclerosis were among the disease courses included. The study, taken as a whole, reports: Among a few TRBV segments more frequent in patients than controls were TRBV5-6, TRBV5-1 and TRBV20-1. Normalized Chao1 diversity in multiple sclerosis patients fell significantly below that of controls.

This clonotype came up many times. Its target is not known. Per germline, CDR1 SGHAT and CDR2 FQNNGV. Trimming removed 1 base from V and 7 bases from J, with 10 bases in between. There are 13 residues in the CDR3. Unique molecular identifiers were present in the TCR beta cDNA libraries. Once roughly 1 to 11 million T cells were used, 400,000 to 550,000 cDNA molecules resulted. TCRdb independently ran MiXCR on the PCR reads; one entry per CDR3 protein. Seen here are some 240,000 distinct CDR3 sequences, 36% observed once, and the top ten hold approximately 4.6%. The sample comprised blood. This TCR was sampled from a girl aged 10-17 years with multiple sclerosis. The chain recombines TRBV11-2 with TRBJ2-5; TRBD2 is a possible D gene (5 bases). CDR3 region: CASSLGGGRTQYF. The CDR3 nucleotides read TGTGCCAGCAGCTTAGGCGGAGGTCGGACCCAGTACTTC.